The clone carrying this TCR beta chain has a handful of counts. Its antigen is not known. Other DNA sequences in the same sample also yield this CDR3. Clones were sequenced by immunoSEQ multiplex PCR, and TCRdb holds only the in-frame ones, with some missing. The data contain almost 20,000 clones, approximately 83% of them singletons. The time point was: newly diagnosed, previously untreated cHL patient sample. Purification of CD4+ T cells from thawed PBMCs was performed via magnetic negative selection. Newly diagnosed classical Hodgkin lymphoma PBMCs, still untreated, provided the comparison samples. This entry belongs to a study of PD-1 blockade in classical Hodgkin lymphoma. Study results and caveats: Undefined causes, possibly disease activity or prior therapy, underlie the repertoire differences.

The V end lost 2 bases, the J end lost 5 bases, and 10 bases lay between the germline ends. Germline V CDR1 and CDR2: MNHEY, SVGAGI. The CDR3 is made up of 14 amino acids. The chain uses TRBV6-5 and TRBJ1-5; D perhaps matches TRBD1 (6 bases). The receptor was isolated from a human donor with classical Hodgkin lymphoma. The sequencing sample was made of CD4+ T cells from blood. This CDR3 is CASSYRGRDQPQHF. The CDR3 coding sequence is TGTGCCAGCAGTTACAGGGGGAGGGATCAGCCCCAGCATTTT.